The clone carrying this T cell receptor (beta chain) was picked up a small number of times. The antigen is unknown. The source of the sample is a study of beta chain features in type 1 diabetes. Stem cell-like memory, regulatory, central memory and naive CD4+ cells were sorted via CD45RO/CCR7/CD25/CD127/CD95/CD27. Reverse transcribing all isolated RNA meant expressed TCRB transcripts were sequenced. The assay was immunoSEQ multiplex PCR, and TCRdb's table has in-frame clones only and misses some. The sample lists around 300,000 clones, about 8.5% seen once, with approximately 1% in the top ten. The germline CDR1 and CDR2 sequences are SQVTM and ANQGSEA. Trimming pared 7 bases from V and 8 bases from J, leaving 14 bases between. The CDR3 sequence is 12 residues long. Notes on the study in general: Junctions at VDJ sites from type 1 diabetes patients had fewer insertions and more deletions.

The sequenced material came from central memory CD4+ T cells from blood. V usage is TRBV29-1 and J usage is TRBJ2-2; a possible D gene is TRBD1 (6 bases). The sequence came from a woman between 18 and 29 years old in good health. CDR3 region: CSARTEGGELFF. The CDR3 coding sequence is TGCAGCGCAAGGACAGAAGGGGGGGAGCTGTTTTTT.